This TCR beta chain was captured in a study of T-cell reconstitution after alpha-beta-depleted transplantation in children (dated by TCRdb to about 2016). Regarding the research as a whole: T-cell immune reconstitution after TCRalphabeta/CD19-depleted allogeneic hematopoietic cell transplantation in children was quantitatively tracked in the study by means of TCR repertoire profiling.

CDR1 and CDR2 were assigned from the germline V gene as MGHDK and SYGVNS. From cysteine to phenylalanine, the CDR3 is 14 amino acids long. Only the CDR3 portion is preserved as DNA: 42 bases, with reading frame beginning at the first base. V sheds 1 base and J sheds 6 bases, leaving 12 bases between their ends. This clonotype was detected ten times or more. The antigen it binds to is not known. Nothing much larger sits one base from this clone, and base qualities are not available. Libraries were constructed by PCR. Data came from an Illumina HiSeq 2500. Molecular barcoding was employed in the preparation of TCR libraries, with unique molecular identifiers being used to normalize TCRbeta repertoire quantification. TCRdb reprocessing: public reads trimmed at Q25 with fastp, clones called with MiXCR, in-frame beta chains kept. Duplicate CDR3 protein sequences are folded into a single record with the most common DNA and genes. The sample table shows about 270,000 distinct CDR3 sequences, and almost 10% are seen once. In total, the top ten clones hold about 9.4% of the sample.

The TCR was taken from a human donor who donated a stem cell graft to a child with SCID. Sequenced material: PBMCs from the stem cell graft donor, taken from the stem cell graft. The sequence joins TRBV25-1 to TRBJ2-5; the D gene is perhaps TRBD1 or TRBD2, each of them matching over 5 bases. Read as DNA, the sequence is TGTGCCAGCAGTGAATTTGGGGGTCTGAAGACCCAGTACTTC. It translates as CASSEFGGLKTQYF.